The T cell receptor beta chain under discussion was sequenced for a study of blood T cell repertoires in COVID-19. Sequencing used immunoSEQ multiplex PCR; TCRdb keeps in-frame clones, though not all of them. The table shows 150,000 to 200,000 clones, with 75% to 90% occurring only once. Germline V gene lookup returns CDR1 MNHEY and CDR2 SMNVEV (reference sequence). This CDR3 comprises 17 residues. Between the trimmed V and J ends, which lost 0 bases and 4 bases, there was a span of 16 bases. The sample holds a few counts of this clone. This receptor was obtained from an elderly woman with active or convalescent COVID-19. Sequenced material: peripheral blood. The rearrangement joins TRBV27 to TRBJ2-1; possibly TRBD2 for D (5 bases). The CDR3 spells CASSLSEVGVPYNEQFF. The CDR3 coding sequence is TGTGCCAGCAGTTTATCGGAGGTCGGGGTACCGTACAATGAGCAGTTCTTC.